This T cell receptor (beta chain) is from a study of tumor and adjacent non-tumor tissue in lung cancer. About the research overall: Stage I to III disease affected 10 men and roughly 5 women aged roughly 31 to 85. Study-level points and caveats: Top 100 clones took a larger repertoire share in normal lung. Compared with tumor, normal lung showed significantly lower TCR diversity.

Germline CDR1 and CDR2: LGHNA and YNFKEQ. The CDR3 has 16 residues. RNA was extracted from bulk tissue without any cell sorting. More than 3 cm separated this lung sample from the edge of the tumor. With regard to this clonotype: Its cognate antigen is unknown. At one of its ends the junction is not consistent with the germline gene, which may arise from a read error.

A modified ARM-PCR protocol with three rounds of nested PCR amplified TCRbeta. TCRdb used MiXCR to reprocess the multiplex PCR reads, holding one entry per CDR3 protein. Here the sample spans approximately 68,000 distinct CDR3 sequences, roughly three quarters being singletons. Sequences were obtained from distant non-tumor lung tissue. This clonotype was sampled from a man aged 60-69 years with non-small cell lung cancer. This rearrangement joins TRBV4-2 to TRBJ2-2, with D perhaps matching TRBD2 (5 bases). The CDR3 coding sequence is TGTGCCAGGAGCCAATACAGCGGATCTAACACAGGGGAGCTGTTTTTT. It codes for CARSQYSGSNTGELFF.